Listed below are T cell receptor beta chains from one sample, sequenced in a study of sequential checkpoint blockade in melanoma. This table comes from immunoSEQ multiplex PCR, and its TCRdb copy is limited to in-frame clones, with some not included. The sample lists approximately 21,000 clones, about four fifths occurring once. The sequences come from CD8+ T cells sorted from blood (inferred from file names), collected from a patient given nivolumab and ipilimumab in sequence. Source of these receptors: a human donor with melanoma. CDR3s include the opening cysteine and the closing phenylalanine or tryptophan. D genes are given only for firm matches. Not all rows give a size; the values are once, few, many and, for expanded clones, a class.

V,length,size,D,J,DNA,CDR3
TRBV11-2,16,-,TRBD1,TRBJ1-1,TGTGCCAGCAGCTCCGGGAGGACAGGGGATTCTTTTGAAGCTTTCTTT,CASSSGRTGDSFEAFF
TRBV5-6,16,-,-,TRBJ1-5,TGTGCCAGCAGCCCTTGGAGAGAGGGAAACAATCAGCCCCAGCATTTT,CASSPWREGNNQPQHF
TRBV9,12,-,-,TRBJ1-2,TGTGCCAGCAGCGTAGGTCCTGATGGCTACACCTTC,CASSVGPDGYTF
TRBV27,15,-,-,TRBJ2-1,TGTGCCAGCAGTTTATCGGGCCCATCATACAATGAGCAGTTCTTC,CASSLSGPSYNEQFF
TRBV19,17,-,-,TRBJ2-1,TGTGCCAGTAGTATTTCCGATTGGCGGGCCCTTCGAAATGAGCAGTTCTTC,CASSISDWRALRNEQFF
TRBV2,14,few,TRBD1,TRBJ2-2,TGTGCCAGGGCTGGGACAGCGAACACCGGGGAGCTGTTTTTT,CARAGTANTGELFF
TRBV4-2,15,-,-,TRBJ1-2,TGTGCCAGCAGCCAAGTGGACGGGGGACACTATGGCTACACCTTC,CASSQVDGGHYGYTF
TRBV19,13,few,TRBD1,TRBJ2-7,TGTGCCAGTAGGGGACAGCCTACCTACGAGCAGTACTTC,CASRGQPTYEQYF
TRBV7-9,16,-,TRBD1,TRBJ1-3,TGTGCCAGCAGCTTAAGTACAGGGGCCTCTGGAAACACCATATATTTT,CASSLSTGASGNTIYF
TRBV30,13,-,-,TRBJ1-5,TGTGCCTGGAGTGGCCCCCGGGGGTGGGCCCAGCATTTT,CAWSGPRGWAQHF
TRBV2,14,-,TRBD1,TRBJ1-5,TGTGCCATAGGACAGGGAGGAATCAATCAGCCCCAGCATTTT,CAIGQGGINQPQHF
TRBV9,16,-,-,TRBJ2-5,TGTGCCAGCATCCCCCCCACGATAGGGACACAAGAGACCCAGTACTTC,CASIPPTIGTQETQYF
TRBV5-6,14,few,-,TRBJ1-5,TGTGCCAGCAGCCCATCATACTCCAATCAGCCCCAGCATTTT,CASSPSYSNQPQHF
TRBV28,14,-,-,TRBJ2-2,TGTGCCAGCACCCGGACTCTTTGGGGCGGGGAGCTGTTTTTT,CASTRTLWGGELFF
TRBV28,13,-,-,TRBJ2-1,TGTGCCAGCAGGCGGAGATCCTACAATGAGCAGTTCTTC,CASRRRSYNEQFF
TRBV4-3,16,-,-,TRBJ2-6,TGCGCCAGCAGCCAAGAAGGGACATCTGGGGCCAACGTCCTGACTTTC,CASSQEGTSGANVLTF
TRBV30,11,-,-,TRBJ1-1,TGTGCCTGGAGTGTTTTATCTGAAGCTTTCTTT,CAWSVLSEAFF
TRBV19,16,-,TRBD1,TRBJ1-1,TGTGCCAGTAGCCAAGCAGGGGGGCCTTGGAACACTGAAGCTTTCTTT,CASSQAGGPWNTEAFF
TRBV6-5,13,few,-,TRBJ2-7,TGTGCCAGCAGTGTTTCAGGGATCTACGAGCAGTACTTC,CASSVSGIYEQYF
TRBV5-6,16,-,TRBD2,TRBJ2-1,TGTGCCAGCAGCATAAATGCGGGGGGGCCCTACAATGAGCAGTTCTTC,CASSINAGGPYNEQFF
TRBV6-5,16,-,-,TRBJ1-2,TGTGCCAGCAGTTACGTGGGGAGCTCGTCGGCCTATGGCTACACCTTC,CASSYVGSSSAYGYTF
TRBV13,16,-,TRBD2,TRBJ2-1,TGTGCCAGCAGCCAGGGTGTCGGGAGGGCCCGGTTTGAGCAGTTCTTC,CASSQGVGRARFEQFF
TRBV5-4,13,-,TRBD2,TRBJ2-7,TGTGCCAGCAGCCGCGGGACTACGTACGAGCAGTACTTC,CASSRGTTYEQYF
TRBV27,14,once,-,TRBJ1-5,TGTGCCAGCAGTTACCGGGAGAGCAATCAGCCCCAGCATTTT,CASSYRESNQPQHF
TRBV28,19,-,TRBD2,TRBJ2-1,TGTGCCAGCAGTTTAACCCTTTCTAGCGGGGGTAGCTCCTACAATGAGCAGTTCTTC,CASSLTLSSGGSSYNEQFF
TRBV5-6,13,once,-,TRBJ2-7,TGTGCCAGCAGCTTGGGAGCGGCCATCCAGCGATACTTC,CASSLGAAIQRYF
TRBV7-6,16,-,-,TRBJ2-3,TGTGCCAGCAGCTTAGCAGACACAATTAGCACAGATACGCAGTATTTT,CASSLADTISTDTQYF
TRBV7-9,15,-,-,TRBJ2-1,TGTGCCAGCAGCGGGGCCTTAAGCTCCTACAATGAGCAGTTCTTC,CASSGALSSYNEQFF
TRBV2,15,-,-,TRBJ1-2,TGTGCCAGCAAAGAGGAGGCCGACGCTTCTAGGGGCTACACCTTC,CASKEEADASRGYTF
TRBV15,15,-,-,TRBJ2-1,TGTGCCACCAGGGTCCCATCGGGGGGCGGTTGGGAGCAGTTCTTC,CATRVPSGGGWEQFF
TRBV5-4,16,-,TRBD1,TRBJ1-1,TGTGCCAGCAGCCCCGGGACAGGGGGGACGAACACTGAAGCTTTCTTT,CASSPGTGGTNTEAFF
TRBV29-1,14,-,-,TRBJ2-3,TGCAGCGTTGAAAGGGGGGGCGAAACAGATACGCAGTATTTT,CSVERGGETDTQYF
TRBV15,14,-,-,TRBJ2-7,TGTGCCACCAGCATCAGGGCAGGCTCCTACGAGCAGTACTTC,CATSIRAGSYEQYF
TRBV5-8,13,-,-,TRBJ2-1,TGTGCCAGCAGCTTACACAGGGCGGGCGAGCAGTTCTTC,CASSLHRAGEQFF
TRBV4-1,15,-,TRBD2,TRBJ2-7,TGCGCCAGCAGCCAAGGACTAGCGGGGGTCGGGGAGCAGTACTTC,CASSQGLAGVGEQYF
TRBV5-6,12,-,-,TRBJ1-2,TGTGCCAGCAGCTTGGGAGATATGTTGGGAGTCTTC,CASSLGDMLGVF
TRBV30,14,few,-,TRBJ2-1,TGTGCCTGGAGTACTGGGAGCTCCTACAATGAGCAGTTCTTC,CAWSTGSSYNEQFF
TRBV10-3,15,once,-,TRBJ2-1,TGTGCCATCAGTGAGCGGGTGGGGGGGGGCTATGAGCAGTTCTTC,CAISERVGGGYEQFF
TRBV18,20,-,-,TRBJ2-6,TGTGCCAGCTCACCAACTTTGGGTGCTAGCGCATACTCTGGGGCCAACGTCCTGACTTTC,CASSPTLGASAYSGANVLTF
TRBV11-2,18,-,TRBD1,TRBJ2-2,TGTGCCAGCAGCTTAAGTATGTATGGAGACAGGGGAACCGGGGAGCTGTTTTTT,CASSLSMYGDRGTGELFF
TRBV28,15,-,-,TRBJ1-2,TGTGCCAGCAGTTTGTCCCGGGTCAGGGTGGGTGGCTACACCTTC,CASSLSRVRVGGYTF